This TCR beta chain was identified during a study of blood T cell repertoires in COVID-19. Assay used: immunoSEQ multiplex PCR; TCRdb lists only in-frame clones, some missing. The sample comprises approximately 120,000 clones, 84% of which are singletons, and 5.5% to 8% rests with the top ten. The CDR3 extends over 13 amino acids. CDR1 and CDR2 from the germline V gene are SGHTA and FQGNSA. V dropped 2 bases and J dropped 4 bases, with 7 bases sitting between them. This clonotype originated in a woman between 50 and 59 years old with acute or convalescent COVID-19. The sequenced material came from peripheral blood. The rearrangement joins TRBV7-2 to TRBJ2-3; maybe TRBD2 (5 bases). Here the CDR3 reads CASSLYGADTQYF. The CDR3 bases are TGTGCCAGCAGCTTATACGGGGCAGATACGCAGTATTTT.